This TCR beta chain derives from a study of cytomegalovirus exposure and HLA in healthy donors. Study outcomes and limitations: Later work showed greater clonal expansion in HLA-associated TCR beta chains than in equally common others. Most sequenced TCRs were rare (though some public TCRs occurred in many donors). According to an earlier analysis, most TCR beta V segments yielded productive rearrangements about 87% or about 30% of the time.

As for this clone: The antigen is not known.

The PCR employed 60 Vbeta primers together with 13 Jbeta primers. The method was immunoSEQ multiplex PCR; TCRdb's version includes in-frame clones alone and lacks a portion of them. The sample holds roughly 250,000 clones, 72% seen once. The source material was PBMCs. This TCR came from a female donor in good health and CMV-seronegative.

As DNA, the CDR3 is TGTGCCAGCAGCTTCGGAACTAGCGGCAACAATGAGCAGTTCTTC. Its protein product is CASSFGTSGNNEQFF. The rearrangement joins TRBV5-4 to TRBJ2-1; 8 nucleotides agree with TRBD2. V trimming: 2 bases; J trimming: 5 bases; junction bases outside the gene matches: 6. CDR1 is SGHNT, CDR2 YYREEE, per germline (reference sequence). CDR3 length equals 15 residues.